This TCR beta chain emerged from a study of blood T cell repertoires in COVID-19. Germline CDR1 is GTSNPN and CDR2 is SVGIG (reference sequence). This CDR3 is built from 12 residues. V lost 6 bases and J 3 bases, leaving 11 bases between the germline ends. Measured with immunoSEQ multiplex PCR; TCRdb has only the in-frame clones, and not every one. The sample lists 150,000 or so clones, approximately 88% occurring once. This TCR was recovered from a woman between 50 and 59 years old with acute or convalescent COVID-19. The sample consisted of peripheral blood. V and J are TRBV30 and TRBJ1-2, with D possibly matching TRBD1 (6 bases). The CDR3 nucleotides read TGTGCCTGTTGGGACACCTACTATGGCTACACCTTC. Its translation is CACWDTYYGYTF.